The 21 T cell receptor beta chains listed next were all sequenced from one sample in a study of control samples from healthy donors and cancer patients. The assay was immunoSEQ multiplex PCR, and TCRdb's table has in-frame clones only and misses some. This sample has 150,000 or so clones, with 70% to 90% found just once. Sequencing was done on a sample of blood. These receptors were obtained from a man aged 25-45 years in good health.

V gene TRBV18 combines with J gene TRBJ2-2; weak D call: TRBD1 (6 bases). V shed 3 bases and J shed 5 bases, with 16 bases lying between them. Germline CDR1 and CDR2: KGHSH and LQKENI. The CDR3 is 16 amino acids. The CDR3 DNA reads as TGTGCCAGCTCACCCCAACTCGGACAGTCGACCGGGGAGCTGTTTTTT. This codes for CASSPQLGQSTGELFF.

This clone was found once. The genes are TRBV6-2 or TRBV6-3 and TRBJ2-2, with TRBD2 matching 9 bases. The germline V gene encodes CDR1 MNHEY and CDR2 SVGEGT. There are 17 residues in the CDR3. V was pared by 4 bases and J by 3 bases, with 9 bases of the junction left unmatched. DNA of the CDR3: TGTGCCAGCAGTTTCACCTTTAGCGGGGGCTACACCGGGGAGCTGTTTTTT. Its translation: CASSFTFSGGYTGELFF.

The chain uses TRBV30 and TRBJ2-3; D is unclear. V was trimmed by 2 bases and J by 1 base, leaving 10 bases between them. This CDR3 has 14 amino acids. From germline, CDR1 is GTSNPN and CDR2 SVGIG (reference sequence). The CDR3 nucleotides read TGTGCCTGGAGTTTGGGGTTCGGCACAGATACGCAGTATTTT. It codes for CAWSLGFGTDTQYF. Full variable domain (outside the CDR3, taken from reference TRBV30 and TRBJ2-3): SQTIHQWPATLVQPVGSPLSLECTVEGTSNPNLYWYRQAAGRGLQLLFYSVGIGQISSEVPQNLSASRPQDRQFILSSKKLLLSDSGFYLCAWSLGFGTDTQYFGPGTRLTVL.

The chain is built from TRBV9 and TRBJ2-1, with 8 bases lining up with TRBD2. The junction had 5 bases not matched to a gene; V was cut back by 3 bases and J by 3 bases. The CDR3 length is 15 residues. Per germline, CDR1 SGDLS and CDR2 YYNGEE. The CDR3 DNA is TGTGCCAGCAGCGCCCTCGGGACTAGCTACAATGAGCAGTTCTTC. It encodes CASSALGTSYNEQFF.

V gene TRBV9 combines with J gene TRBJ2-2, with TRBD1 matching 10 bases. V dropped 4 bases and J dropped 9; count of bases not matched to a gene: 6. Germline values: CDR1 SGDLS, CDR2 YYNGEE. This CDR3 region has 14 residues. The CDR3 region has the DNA TGTGCCAGCAGCTTTGGACAGGGGGATTGGGAGCTGTTTTTT. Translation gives CASSFGQGDWELFF.

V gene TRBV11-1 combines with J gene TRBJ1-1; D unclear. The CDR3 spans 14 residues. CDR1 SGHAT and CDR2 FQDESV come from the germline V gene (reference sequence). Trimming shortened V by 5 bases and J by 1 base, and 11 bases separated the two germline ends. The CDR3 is CASSQQKRNTEAFF. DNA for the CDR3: TGTGCCAGCAGCCAGCAAAAAAGGAACACTGAAGCTTTCTTT. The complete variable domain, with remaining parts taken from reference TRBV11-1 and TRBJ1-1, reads EAEVAQSPRYKITEKSQAVAFWCDPISGHATLYWYRQILGQGPELLVQFQDESVVDDSQLPKDRFSAERLKGVDSTLKIQPAELGDSAMYLCASSQQKRNTEAFFGQGTRLTVV.

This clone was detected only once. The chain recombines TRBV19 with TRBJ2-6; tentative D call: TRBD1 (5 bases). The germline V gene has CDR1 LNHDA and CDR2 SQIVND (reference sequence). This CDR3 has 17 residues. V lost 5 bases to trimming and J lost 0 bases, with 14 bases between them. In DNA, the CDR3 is TGTGCCAGTAGTGTTGACAGTTCGCCCTCTGGGGCCAACGTCCTGACTTTC. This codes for CASSVDSSPSGANVLTF.

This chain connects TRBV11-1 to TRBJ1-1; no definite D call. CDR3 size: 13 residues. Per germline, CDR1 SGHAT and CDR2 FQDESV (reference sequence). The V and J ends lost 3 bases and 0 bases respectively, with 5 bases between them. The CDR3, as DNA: TGTGCCAGCAGCTTCATCTTGAACACTGAAGCTTTCTTT. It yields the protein CASSFILNTEAFF.

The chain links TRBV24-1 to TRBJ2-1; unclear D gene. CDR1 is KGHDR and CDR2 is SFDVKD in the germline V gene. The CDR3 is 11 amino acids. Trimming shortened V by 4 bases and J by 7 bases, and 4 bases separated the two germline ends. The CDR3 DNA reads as TGTGCCACCAGTGAGAGGAATGAGCAGTTCTTC. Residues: CATSERNEQFF.

CDR3 residues: CASSLYSQPQHF. The CDR3 DNA is TGTGCCAGCAGTCTTTACTCTCAGCCCCAGCATTTT. The chain employs TRBV28 and TRBJ1-5; D ambiguous. The V end was cut by 5 bases, the J end by 6 bases, with 8 bases between. The CDR3 consists of 12 residues. CDR1 and CDR2 from the germline V gene are MDHEN and SYDVKM.

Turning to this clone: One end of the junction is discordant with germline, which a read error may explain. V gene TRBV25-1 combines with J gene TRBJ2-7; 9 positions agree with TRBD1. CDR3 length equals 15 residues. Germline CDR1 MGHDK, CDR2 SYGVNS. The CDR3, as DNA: TGTGTCAGCAGTGAATGGAGGACAGGGGAAAGCGAGCAGTACTTC. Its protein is CVSSEWRTGESEQYF.

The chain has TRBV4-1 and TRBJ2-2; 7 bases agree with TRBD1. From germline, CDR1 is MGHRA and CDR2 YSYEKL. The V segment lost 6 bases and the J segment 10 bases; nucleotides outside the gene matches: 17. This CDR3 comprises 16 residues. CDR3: CASRTGTARSTSELFF. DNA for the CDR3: TGCGCCAGCAGAACAGGGACAGCCCGATCCACCTCGGAGCTGTTTTTT.

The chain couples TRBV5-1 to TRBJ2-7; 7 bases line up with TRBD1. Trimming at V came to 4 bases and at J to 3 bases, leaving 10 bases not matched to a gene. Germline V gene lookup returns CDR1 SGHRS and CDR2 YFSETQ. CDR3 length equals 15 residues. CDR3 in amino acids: CASSRRLGGHYEQYF. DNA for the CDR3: TGCGCCAGCAGCCGGCGGTTAGGGGGCCACTACGAGCAGTACTTC.

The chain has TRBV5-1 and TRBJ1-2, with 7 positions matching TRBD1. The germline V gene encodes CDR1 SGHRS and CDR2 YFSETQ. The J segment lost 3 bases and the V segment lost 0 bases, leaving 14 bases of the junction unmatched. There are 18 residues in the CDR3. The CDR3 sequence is CASSLAATGIPLDYGYTF. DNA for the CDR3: TGCGCCAGCAGCTTGGCCGCGACAGGGATCCCCCTTGACTATGGCTACACCTTC.

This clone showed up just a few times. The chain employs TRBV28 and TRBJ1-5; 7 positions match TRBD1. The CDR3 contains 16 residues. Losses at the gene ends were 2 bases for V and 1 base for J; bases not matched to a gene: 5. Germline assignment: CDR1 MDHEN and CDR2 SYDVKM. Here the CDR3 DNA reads TGTGCCAGCAGTTTACAGGGCAGGGGGAGCAATCAGCCCCAGCATTTT. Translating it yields CASSLQGRGSNQPQHF.

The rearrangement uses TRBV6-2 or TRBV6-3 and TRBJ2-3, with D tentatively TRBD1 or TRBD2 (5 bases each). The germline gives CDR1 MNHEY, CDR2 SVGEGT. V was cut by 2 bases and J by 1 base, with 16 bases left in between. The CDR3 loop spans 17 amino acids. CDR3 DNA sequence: TGTGCCAGCAGTTACCCTTTTGGGGGTCTCCGCACAGATACGCAGTATTTT. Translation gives CASSYPFGGLRTDTQYF.

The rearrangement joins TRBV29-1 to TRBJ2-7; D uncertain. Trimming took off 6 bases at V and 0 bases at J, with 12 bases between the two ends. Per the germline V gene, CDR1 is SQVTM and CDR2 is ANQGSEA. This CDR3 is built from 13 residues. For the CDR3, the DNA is TGCAGCGTCCAGACACTCCTCTCCTACGAGCAGTACTTC. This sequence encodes CSVQTLLSYEQYF.

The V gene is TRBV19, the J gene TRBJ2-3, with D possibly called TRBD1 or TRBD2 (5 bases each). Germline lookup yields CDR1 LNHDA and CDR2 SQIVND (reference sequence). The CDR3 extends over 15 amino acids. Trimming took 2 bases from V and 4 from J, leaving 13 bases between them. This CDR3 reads CASSIKAGRADTQYF. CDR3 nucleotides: TGTGCCAGTAGTATAAAGGCAGGGCGGGCAGATACGCAGTATTTT.

CDR3: CASSQKAGPFETQHF. CDR3 bases: TGTGCCAGCAGCCAGAAAGCAGGACCCTTTGAGACCCAGCATTTT. The chain couples TRBV14 to TRBJ1-5; D uncertain. The length of the CDR3 is 15 residues. V gave up 3 bases and J gave up 11 bases, with 20 bases separating them. Germline V gene sequence: CDR1 SGHDN, CDR2 FVKESK.

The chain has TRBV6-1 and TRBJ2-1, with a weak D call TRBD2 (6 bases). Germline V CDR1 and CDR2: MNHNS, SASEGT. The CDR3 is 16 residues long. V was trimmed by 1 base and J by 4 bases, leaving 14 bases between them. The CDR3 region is CASSEGYSGGYNEQFF. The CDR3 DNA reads TGTGCCAGCAGTGAAGGGTACTCTGGGGGGTACAATGAGCAGTTCTTC.

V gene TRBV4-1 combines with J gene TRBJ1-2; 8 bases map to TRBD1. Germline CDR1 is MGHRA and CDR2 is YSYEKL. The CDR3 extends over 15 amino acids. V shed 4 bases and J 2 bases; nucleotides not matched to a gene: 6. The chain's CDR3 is CASSPTDRANYGYTF. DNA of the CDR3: TGCGCCAGCAGCCCAACGGACAGGGCCAACTATGGCTACACCTTC.